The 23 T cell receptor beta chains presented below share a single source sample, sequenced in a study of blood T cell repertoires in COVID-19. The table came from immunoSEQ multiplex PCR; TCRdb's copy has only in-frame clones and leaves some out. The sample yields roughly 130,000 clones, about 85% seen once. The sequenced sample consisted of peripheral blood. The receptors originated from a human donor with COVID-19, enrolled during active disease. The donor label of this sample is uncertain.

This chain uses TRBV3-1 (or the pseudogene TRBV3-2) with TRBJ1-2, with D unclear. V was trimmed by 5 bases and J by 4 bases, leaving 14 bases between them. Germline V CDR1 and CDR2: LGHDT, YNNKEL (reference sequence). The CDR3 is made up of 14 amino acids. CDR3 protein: CASSVDTSAYGYTF. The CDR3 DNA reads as TGTGCCAGCAGCGTTGACACTTCTGCCTATGGCTACACCTTC.

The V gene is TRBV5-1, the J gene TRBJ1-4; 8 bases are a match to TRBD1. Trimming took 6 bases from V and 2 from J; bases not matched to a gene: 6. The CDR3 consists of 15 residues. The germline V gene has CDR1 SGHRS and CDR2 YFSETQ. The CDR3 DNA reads TGCGCCAGCAAGACAGGGGTTTCGACTAATGAAAAACTGTTTTTT. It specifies CASKTGVSTNEKLFF.

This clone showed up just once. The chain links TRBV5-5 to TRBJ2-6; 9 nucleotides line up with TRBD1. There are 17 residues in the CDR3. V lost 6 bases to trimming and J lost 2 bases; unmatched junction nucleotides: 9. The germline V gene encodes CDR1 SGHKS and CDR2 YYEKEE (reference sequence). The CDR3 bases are TGTGCCAGCATCCCCGACAGGGGGGTAGCTGGGGCCAACGTCCTGACTTTC. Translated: CASIPDRGVAGANVLTF.

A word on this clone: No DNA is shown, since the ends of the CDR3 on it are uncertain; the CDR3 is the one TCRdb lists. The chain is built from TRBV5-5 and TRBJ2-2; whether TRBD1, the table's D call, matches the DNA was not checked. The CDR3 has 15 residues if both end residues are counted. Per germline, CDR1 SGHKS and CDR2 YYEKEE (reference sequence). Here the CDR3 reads CASSFGPGLSGELFF.

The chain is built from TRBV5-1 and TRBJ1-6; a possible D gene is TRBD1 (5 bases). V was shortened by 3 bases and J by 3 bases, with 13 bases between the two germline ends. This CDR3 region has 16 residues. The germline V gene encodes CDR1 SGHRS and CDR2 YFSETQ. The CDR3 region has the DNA TGCGCCAGCAGCTCTCCGGGGGGTCGCTATAATTCACCCCTCCACTTT. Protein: CASSSPGGRYNSPLHF.

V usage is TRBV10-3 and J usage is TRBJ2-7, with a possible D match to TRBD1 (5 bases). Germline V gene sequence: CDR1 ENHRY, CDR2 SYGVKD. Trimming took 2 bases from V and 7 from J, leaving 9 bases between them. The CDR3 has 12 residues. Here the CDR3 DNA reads TGTGCCATCAGTGAGGGGGCTTGGGAGCAGTACTTC. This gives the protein CAISEGAWEQYF.

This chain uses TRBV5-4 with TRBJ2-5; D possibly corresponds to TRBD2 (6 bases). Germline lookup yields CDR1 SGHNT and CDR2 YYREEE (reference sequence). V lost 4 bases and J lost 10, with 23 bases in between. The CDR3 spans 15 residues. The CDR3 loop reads CASSPDLGIRRDQYF. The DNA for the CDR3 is TGTGCCAGCAGCCCGGACCTTGGGATTAGGAGGGACCAGTACTTC.

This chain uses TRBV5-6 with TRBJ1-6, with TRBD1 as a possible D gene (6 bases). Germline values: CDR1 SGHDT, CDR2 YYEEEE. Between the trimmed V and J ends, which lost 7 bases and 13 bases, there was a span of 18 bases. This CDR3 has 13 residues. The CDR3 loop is CASSGGGLEPLHF. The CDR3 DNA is TGTGCCAGCTCGGGCGGGGGGCTGGAGCCCCTCCACTTT.

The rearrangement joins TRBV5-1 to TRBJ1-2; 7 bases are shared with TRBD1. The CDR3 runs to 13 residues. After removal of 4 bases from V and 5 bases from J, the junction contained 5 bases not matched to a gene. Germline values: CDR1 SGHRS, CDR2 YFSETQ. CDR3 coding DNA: TGCGCCAGCAGCATCGGGACAGTATATGGCTACACCTTC. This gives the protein CASSIGTVYGYTF.

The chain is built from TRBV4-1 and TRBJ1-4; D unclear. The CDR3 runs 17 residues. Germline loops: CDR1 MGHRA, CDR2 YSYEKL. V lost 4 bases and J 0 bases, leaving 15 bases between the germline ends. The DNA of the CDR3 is TGCGCCAGCAGCCCGAGCGCAGCCCCTGCAACTAATGAAAAACTGTTTTTT. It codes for CASSPSAAPATNEKLFF.

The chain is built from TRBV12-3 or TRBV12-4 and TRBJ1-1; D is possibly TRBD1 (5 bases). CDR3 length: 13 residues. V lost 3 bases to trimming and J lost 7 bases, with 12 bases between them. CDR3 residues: CASSFGGGLEAFF. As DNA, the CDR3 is TGTGCCAGCAGTTTTGGGGGGGGACTTGAAGCTTTCTTT.

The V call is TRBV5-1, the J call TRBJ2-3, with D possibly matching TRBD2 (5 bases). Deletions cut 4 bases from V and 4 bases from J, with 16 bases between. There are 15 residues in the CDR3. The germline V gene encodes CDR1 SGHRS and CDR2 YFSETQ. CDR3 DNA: TGCGCCAGCAGCCCCCTCTGGGAGTTCGCAGATACGCAGTATTTT. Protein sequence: CASSPLWEFADTQYF.

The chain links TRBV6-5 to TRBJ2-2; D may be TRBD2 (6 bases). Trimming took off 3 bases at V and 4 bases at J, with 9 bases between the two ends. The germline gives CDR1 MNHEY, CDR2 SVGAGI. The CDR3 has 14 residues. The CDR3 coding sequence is TGTGCCAGCAGTTATAAGGGAGGCACCGGGGAGCTGTTTTTT. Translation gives CASSYKGGTGELFF.

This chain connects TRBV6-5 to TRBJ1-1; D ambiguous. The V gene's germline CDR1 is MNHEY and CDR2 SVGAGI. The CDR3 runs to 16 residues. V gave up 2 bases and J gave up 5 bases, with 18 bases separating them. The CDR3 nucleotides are TGTGCCAGCAGTTACGCCTTGCAGGCTGGAGGGACTGAAGCTTTCTTT. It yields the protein CASSYALQAGGTEAFF.

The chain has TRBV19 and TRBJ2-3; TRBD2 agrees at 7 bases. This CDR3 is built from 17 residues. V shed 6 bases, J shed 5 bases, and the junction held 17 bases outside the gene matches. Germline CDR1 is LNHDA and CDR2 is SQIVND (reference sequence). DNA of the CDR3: TGTGCCAGTAGCCGTTTAGGAGACGGGGGGAGCGGAGATACGCAGTATTTT. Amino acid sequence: CASSRLGDGGSGDTQYF.

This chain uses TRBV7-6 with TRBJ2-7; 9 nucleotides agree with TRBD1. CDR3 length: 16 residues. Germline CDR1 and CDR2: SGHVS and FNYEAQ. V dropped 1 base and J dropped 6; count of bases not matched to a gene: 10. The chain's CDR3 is CASSLESGQGIVEQYF. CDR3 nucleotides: TGTGCCAGCAGCTTAGAATCCGGACAGGGGATAGTCGAGCAGTACTTC. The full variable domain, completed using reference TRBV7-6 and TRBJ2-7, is GAGVSQSPRYKVTKRGQDVALRCDPISGHVSLYWYRQALGQGPEFLTYFNYEAQQDKSGLPNDRFSAERPEGSISTLTIQRTEQRDSAMYRCASSLESGQGIVEQYFGPGTRLTVT.

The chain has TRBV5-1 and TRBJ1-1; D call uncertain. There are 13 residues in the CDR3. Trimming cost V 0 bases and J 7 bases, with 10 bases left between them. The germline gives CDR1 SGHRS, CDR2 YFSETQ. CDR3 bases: TGCGCCAGCAGCTTGGATATAGAAAATGAAGCTTTCTTT. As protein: CASSLDIENEAFF.

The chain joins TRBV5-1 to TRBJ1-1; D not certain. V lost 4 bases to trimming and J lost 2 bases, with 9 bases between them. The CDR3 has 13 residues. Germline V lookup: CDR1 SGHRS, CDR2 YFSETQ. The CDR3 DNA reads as TGCGCCAGCAGCCAGAATCGTAACACTGAAGCTTTCTTT. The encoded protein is CASSQNRNTEAFF.

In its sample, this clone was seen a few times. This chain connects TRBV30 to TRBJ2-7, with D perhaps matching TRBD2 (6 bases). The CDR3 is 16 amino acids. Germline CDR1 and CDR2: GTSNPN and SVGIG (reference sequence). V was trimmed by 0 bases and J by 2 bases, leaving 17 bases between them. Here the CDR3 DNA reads TGTGCCTGGAGTGTATTCCCGACCGGGGGTCCCTACGAGCAGTACTTC. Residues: CAWSVFPTGGPYEQYF. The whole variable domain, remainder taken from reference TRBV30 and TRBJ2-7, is SQTIHQWPATLVQPVGSPLSLECTVEGTSNPNLYWYRQAAGRGLQLLFYSVGIGQISSEVPQNLSASRPQDRQFILSSKKLLLSDSGFYLCAWSVFPTGGPYEQYFGPGTRLTVT.

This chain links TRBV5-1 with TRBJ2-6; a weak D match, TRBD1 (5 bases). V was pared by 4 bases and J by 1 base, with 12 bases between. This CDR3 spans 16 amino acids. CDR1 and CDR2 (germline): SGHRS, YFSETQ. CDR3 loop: CASSPLDRSGANVLTF. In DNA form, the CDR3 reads TGCGCCAGCAGCCCATTAGACAGATCTGGGGCCAACGTCCTGACTTTC.

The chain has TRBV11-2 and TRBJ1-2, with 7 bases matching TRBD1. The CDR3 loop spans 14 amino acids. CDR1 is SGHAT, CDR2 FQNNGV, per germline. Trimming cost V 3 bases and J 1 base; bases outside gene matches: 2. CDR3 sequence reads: CASSFRGNNYGYTF. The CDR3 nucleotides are TGTGCCAGCAGCTTCAGGGGGAATAACTATGGCTACACCTTC. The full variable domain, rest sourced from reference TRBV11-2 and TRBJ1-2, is EAGVAQSPRYKIIEKRQSVAFWCNPISGHATLYWYQQILGQGPKLLIQFQNNGVVDDSQLPKDRFSAERLKGVDSTLKIQPAKLEDSAVYLCASSFRGNNYGYTFGSGTRLTVV.

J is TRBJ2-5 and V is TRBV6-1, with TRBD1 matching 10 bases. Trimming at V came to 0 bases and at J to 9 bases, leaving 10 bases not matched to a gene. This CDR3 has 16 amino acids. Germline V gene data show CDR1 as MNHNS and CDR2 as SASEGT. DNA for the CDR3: TGTGCCAGCAGTGAAGCGAGCGGGGACAGGGGATTGTCCCAGTACTTC. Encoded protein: CASSEASGDRGLSQYF.

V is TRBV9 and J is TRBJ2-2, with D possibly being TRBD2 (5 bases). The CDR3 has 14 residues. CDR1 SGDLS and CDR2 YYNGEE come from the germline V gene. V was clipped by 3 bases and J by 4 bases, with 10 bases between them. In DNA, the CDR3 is TGTGCCAGCAGCGCCTCGGGGAGCACCGGGGAGCTGTTTTTT. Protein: CASSASGSTGELFF.